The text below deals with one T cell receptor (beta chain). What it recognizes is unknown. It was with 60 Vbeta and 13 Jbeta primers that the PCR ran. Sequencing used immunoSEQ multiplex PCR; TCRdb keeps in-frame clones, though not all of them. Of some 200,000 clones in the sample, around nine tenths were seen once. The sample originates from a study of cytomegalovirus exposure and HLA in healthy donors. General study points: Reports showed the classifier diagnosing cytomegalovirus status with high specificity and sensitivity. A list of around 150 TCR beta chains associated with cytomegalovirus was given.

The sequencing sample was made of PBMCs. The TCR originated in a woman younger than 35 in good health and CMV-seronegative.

The CDR3 sequence: CAISDSGTGNEKLFF. The CDR3 nucleotides read TGTGCCATCAGTGACTCCGGGACAGGGAATGAAAAACTGTTTTTT. The chain combines TRBV10-3 with TRBJ1-4, with 9 nucleotides matching TRBD1. The CDR3 spans 15 residues. V gave up 3 bases and J gave up 5 bases; unmatched junction bases: 4. CDR1 is ENHRY and CDR2 is SYGVKD in the germline V gene.